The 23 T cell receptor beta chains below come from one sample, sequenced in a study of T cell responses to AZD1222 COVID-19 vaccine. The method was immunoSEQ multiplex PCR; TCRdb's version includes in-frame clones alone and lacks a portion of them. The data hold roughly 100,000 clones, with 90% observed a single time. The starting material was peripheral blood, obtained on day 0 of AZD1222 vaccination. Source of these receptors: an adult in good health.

The CDR3 bases are TGTGCCAGCAGCCGGAGGAGCGACACTGAAGCTTTCTTT. Its translation is CASSRRSDTEAFF. This rearrangement joins TRBV12-3 or TRBV12-4 to TRBJ1-1; D unclear. This CDR3 is built from 13 residues. Trimming removed 6 bases from V and 3 bases from J, with 11 bases in between.

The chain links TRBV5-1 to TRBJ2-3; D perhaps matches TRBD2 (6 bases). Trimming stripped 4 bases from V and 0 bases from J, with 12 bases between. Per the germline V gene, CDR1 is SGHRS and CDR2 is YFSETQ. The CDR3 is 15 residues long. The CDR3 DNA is TGCGCCAGCAGCCCCAGCGGGCAAAGCACAGATACGCAGTATTTT. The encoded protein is CASSPSGQSTDTQYF.

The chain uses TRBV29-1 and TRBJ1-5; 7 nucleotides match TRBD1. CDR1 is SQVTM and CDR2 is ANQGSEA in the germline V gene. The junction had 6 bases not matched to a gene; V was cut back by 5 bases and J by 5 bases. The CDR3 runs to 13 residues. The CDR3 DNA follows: TGCAGCGTTCAACGACAGGGCGATCAGCCCCAGCATTTT. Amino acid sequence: CSVQRQGDQPQHF.

CDR3 coding DNA: TGTGCCACCAGTGACCCGGGACTTTATAAGAATGAGCAGTTCTTC. Encoded protein: CATSDPGLYKNEQFF. The chain uses TRBV24-1 and TRBJ2-1; D is perhaps TRBD2 (6 bases). Germline assignment: CDR1 KGHDR and CDR2 SFDVKD. The CDR3 length is 15 residues. V lost 4 bases, J lost 7 bases, and 16 bases lay in between.

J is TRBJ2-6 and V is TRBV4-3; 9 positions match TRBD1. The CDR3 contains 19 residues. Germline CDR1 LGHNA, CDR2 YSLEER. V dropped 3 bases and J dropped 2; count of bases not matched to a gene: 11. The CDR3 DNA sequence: TGCGCCAGCAGCCACCGGACAGGGGTACACTCGGCTGGGGCCAACGTCCTGACTTTC. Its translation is CASSHRTGVHSAGANVLTF.

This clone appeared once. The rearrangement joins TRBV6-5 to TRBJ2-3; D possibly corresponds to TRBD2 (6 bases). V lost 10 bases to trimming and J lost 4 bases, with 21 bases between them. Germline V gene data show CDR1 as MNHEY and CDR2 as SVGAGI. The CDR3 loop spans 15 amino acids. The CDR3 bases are TGTGCCACCACTCCCCCTCACGGGAGTCCAGATACGCAGTATTTT. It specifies CATTPPHGSPDTQYF.

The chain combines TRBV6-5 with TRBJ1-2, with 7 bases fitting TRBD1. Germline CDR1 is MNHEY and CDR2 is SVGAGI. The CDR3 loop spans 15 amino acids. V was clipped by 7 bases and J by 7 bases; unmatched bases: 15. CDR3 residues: CASIHLTGRGGGYTF. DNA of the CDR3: TGTGCCAGCATCCACTTGACAGGGAGGGGGGGTGGCTACACCTTC.

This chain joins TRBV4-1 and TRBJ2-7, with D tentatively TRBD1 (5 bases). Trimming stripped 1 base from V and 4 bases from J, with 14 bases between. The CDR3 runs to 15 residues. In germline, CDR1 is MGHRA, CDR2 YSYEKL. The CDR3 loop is CASSQVGQRQYEQYF. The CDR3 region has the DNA TGCGCCAGCAGCCAAGTGGGGCAGAGACAGTACGAGCAGTACTTC.

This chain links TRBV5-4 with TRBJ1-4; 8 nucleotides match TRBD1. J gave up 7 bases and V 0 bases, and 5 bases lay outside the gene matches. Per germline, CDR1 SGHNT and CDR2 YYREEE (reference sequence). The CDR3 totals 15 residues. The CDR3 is CASSLGTGMGEKLFF. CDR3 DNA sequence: TGTGCCAGCAGCTTGGGGACAGGGATGGGTGAAAAACTGTTTTTT.

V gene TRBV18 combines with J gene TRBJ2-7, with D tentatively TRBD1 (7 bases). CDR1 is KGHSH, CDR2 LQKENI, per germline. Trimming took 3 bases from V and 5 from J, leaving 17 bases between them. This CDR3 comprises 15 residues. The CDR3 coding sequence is TGTGCCAGCTCACCTGGAGGGGGCGCGTACCACGAGCAGTACTTC. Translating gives CASSPGGGAYHEQYF.

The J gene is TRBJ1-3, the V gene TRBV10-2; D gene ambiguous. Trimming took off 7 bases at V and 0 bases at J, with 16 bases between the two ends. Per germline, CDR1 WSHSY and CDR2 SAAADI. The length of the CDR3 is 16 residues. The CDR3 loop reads CASNIGPITSGNTIYF. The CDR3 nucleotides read TGCGCCAGCAACATCGGACCGATAACCTCTGGAAACACCATATATTTT.

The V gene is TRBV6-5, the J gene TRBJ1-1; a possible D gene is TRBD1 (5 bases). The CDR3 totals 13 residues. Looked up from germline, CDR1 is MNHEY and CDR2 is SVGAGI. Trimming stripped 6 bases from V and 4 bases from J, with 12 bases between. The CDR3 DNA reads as TGTGCCAGCAGAGACAGAGCCGTCACTGAAGCTTTCTTT. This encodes CASRDRAVTEAFF.

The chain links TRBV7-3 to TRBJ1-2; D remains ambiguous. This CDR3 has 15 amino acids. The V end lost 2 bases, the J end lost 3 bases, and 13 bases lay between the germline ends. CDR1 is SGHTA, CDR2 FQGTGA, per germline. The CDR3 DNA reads TGTGCCAGCAGCTTAGAGGTTGGGAGAGACTATGGCTACACCTTC. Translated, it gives CASSLEVGRDYGYTF.

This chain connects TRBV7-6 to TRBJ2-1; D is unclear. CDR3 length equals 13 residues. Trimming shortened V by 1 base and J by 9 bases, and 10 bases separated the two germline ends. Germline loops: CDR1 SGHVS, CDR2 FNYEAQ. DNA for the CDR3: TGTGCCAGCAGCTTAGAGGTTGGTGTTGAGCAGTTCTTC. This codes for CASSLEVGVEQFF.

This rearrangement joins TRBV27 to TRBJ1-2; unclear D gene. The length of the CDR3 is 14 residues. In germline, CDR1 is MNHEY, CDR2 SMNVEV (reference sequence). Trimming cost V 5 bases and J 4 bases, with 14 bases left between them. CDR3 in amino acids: CASSREGTGYGYTF. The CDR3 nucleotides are TGTGCCAGCAGTAGAGAGGGAACCGGCTATGGCTACACCTTC.

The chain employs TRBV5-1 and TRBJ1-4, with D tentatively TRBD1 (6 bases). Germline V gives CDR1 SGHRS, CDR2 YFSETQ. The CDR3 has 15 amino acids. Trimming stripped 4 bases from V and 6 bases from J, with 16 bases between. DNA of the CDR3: TGCGCCAGCAGCGAAACAGGGATCGAGCATGAAAAACTGTTTTTT. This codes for CASSETGIEHEKLFF.

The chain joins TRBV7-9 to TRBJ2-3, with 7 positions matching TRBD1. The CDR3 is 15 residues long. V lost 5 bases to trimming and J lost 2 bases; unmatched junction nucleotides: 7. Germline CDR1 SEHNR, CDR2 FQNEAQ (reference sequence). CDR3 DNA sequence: TGTGCCAGCAGCCCTGGACAGGCAGTCACAGATACGCAGTATTTT. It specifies CASSPGQAVTDTQYF.

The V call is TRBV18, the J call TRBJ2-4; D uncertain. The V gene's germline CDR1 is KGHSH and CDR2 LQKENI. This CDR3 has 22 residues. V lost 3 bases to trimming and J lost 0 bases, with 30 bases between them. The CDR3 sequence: CASSPLHRLSTTDSKAKNIQYF. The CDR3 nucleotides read TGTGCCAGCTCACCCTTACACAGACTCTCCACCACAGACTCTAAAGCCAAAAACATTCAGTACTTC.

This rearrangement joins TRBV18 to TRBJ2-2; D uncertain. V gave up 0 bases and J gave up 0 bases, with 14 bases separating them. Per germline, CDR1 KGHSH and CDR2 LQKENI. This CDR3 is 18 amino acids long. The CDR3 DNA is TGTGCCAGCTCACCACCGCTCATACTACACTCGAACACCGGGGAGCTGTTTTTT. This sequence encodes CASSPPLILHSNTGELFF.

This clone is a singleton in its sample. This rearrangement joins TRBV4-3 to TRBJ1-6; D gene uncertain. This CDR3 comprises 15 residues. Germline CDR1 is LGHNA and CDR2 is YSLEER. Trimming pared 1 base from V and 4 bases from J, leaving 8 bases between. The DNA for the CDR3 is TGCGCCAGCAGCCAAGGGGCAGGTTATAATTCACCCCTCCACTTT. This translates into CASSQGAGYNSPLHF.

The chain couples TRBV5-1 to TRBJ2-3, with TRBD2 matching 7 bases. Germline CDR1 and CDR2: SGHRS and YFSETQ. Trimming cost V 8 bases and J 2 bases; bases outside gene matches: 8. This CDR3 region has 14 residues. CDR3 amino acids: CASNIAGNTDTQYF. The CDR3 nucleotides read TGCGCCAGTAATATAGCGGGCAACACAGATACGCAGTATTTT. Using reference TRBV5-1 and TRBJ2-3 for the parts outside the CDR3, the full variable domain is KAGVTQTPRYLIKTRGQQVTLSCSPISGHRSVSWYQQTPGQGLQFLFEYFSETQRNKGNFPGRFSGRQFSNSRSEMNVSTLELGDSALYLCASNIAGNTDTQYFGPGTRLTVL.

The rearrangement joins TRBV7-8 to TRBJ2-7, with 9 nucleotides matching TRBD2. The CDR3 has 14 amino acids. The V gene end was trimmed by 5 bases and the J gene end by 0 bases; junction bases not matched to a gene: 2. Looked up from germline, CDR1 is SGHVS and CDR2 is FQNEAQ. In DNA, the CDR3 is TGTGCCAGCAGCGGTAGCGGGAGCTCCTACGAGCAGTACTTC. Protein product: CASSGSGSSYEQYF.

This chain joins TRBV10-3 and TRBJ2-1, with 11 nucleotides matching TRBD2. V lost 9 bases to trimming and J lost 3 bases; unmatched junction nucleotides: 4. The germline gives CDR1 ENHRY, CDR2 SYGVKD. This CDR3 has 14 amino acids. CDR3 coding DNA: TGTGCCATAATGGGGACTAGCGGCTACAATGAGCAGTTCTTC. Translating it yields CAIMGTSGYNEQFF.